The entry below gives a single T cell receptor (beta chain) sequence along with its context. Its antigen is undetermined. V was clipped by 5 bases and J by 7 bases; unmatched bases: 6. The length of the CDR3 is 14 residues. Germline lookup yields CDR1 SGHNT and CDR2 YENEEA. Among all donors, each was a healthy Caucasian. The data stem from a study of identical twins. Overall study findings and caveats: Fewer insertions characterized abundant cord blood beta clonotypes, whereas memory repertoires showed none. Cross-sectional statistical analysis was relied on for the conclusions, without the same donors being followed.

TCRdb reanalysed the 5' RACE reads using MiXCR and keeps one entry per CDR3 protein. The data show 470,000 or so distinct CDR3 sequences, with approximately 24% seen just once and just under 3% held by the top ten. The sample also formed part of further work on T cells expressing NK-cell markers. Turning to that study: For a handful of donors, these clonotypes were likewise the leading ones in the CD3+CD56-NKG2C+ fraction.

Sequenced input: CD4+ T cells sorted from blood. The receptor comes from a woman between 18 and 30 years old in good health. J is TRBJ2-1 and V is TRBV11-3; TRBD2 agrees at 9 bases. The CDR3 reads CASSPNSGGNEQFF. The CDR3 nucleotides are TGTGCCAGCAGCCCAAATAGCGGGGGAAATGAGCAGTTCTTC.